These 17 T cell receptor beta chains share one sample of origin, sequenced in a study of monozygotic twins with inflammatory bowel disease. TCRdb re-analyzed the 5' RACE reads; it lists each CDR3 protein once, without DNA. Reported are approximately 330,000 distinct CDR3 sequences; the ten largest clones contain around 2%. Source material: blood. These receptors all stem from a human donor with ulcerative colitis or Crohn's disease, or a healthy co-twin of an affected twin (not recorded which).

This rearrangement joins TRBV5-1 to TRBJ2-3; without DNA, the TCRdb call of TRBD1 cannot be checked. Germline V gene lookup returns CDR1 SGHRS and CDR2 YFSETQ. This CDR3 has 21 amino acids. CDR3 loop: CASRTLTPPDWSLGRTDTQYF.

The chain combines TRBV20-1 with TRBJ2-2; TCRdb calls TRBD1, which cannot be checked without DNA. The length of the CDR3 is 13 residues. Germline V gene sequence: CDR1 DFQATT, CDR2 SNEGSKA (reference sequence). The CDR3 sequence: CSARRTRGGELFF.

The chain couples TRBV28 to TRBJ1-5. This CDR3 region has 13 residues. The germline V gene has CDR1 MDHEN and CDR2 SYDVKM. The CDR3 region is CASNLYSNQPQHF.

V is TRBV6-2 or TRBV6-3 and J is TRBJ2-7; there is no DNA to check the TCRdb D call of TRBD2. The CDR3 has 13 residues. Germline CDR1 and CDR2: MNHEY and SVGEGT. CDR3 sequence reads: CASNRAPRDEQYF.

The chain recombines TRBV6-4 with TRBJ2-1; TCRdb proposes TRBD2, but this gene call is untestable without DNA. This CDR3 spans 15 amino acids. Germline V CDR1 and CDR2: MRHNA, SNTAGT. The CDR3 loop reads CASSDGLAGGNEQFF.

The genes are TRBV5-1 and TRBJ2-7; TCRdb lists TRBD1, though no DNA is available to test this call. In germline, CDR1 is SGHRS, CDR2 YFSETQ. There are 15 residues in the CDR3. This CDR3 is CASSFQGQTVYEQYF.

The CDR3 sequence is CASSQYRETTEAFF. V is TRBV4-1 and J is TRBJ1-1; absent DNA, TCRdb's TRBD1 call cannot be checked. Germline V lookup: CDR1 MGHRA, CDR2 YSYEKL. The CDR3 length is 14 residues.

The chain couples TRBV4-1 to TRBJ2-1. This CDR3 is 16 amino acids long. Per the germline V gene, CDR1 is MGHRA and CDR2 is YSYEKL. The CDR3 here is CASSPTLAETYNEQFF.

This chain links TRBV7-9 with TRBJ1-1; TCRdb lists TRBD1, though no DNA is available to test this call. Germline V gene lookup returns CDR1 SEHNR and CDR2 FQNEAQ (reference sequence). This CDR3 is 13 amino acids long. Here the CDR3 reads CASTSGPDTEAFF.

The gene calls are TRBV5-1 and TRBJ2-3; with no DNA, the TCRdb D assignment of TRBD2 cannot be verified. The germline CDR1 and CDR2 sequences are SGHRS and YFSETQ. The CDR3 has 16 residues. CDR3 in amino acids: CASSSSGRAGADTQYF.

The chain carries TRBV5-1 and TRBJ2-7; the D call of TRBD2 rests on TCRdb alone, since no DNA is present to check it. The CDR3 sequence is 15 residues long. CDR1 is SGHRS, CDR2 YFSETQ, per germline. CDR3 sequence: CASSLGAGSDYEQYF.

The chain links TRBV4-2 to TRBJ1-1. CDR1 is LGHNA and CDR2 is YNFKEQ in the germline V gene. This CDR3 has 16 residues. Here the CDR3 reads CASSQVRTPVDTEAFF.

The gene calls are TRBV4-1 and TRBJ1-3. Germline V gives CDR1 MGHRA, CDR2 YSYEKL. The CDR3 contains 14 residues. The CDR3 loop reads CASSQDRSGNTIYF.

V and J are TRBV5-6 and TRBJ1-1; TCRdb designates TRBD1, a call that cannot be tested without DNA. The CDR3 runs 16 residues. CDR1 is SGHDT and CDR2 is YYEEEE in the germline V gene. CDR3 in amino acids: CASSFLGGAPNTEAFF. Full variable domain (missing parts from reference TRBV5-6 and TRBJ1-1): DAGVTQSPTHLIKTRGQQVTLRCSPKSGHDTVSWYQQALGQGPQFIFQYYEEEERQRGNFPDRFSGHQFPNYSSELNVNALLLGDSALYLCASSFLGGAPNTEAFFGQGTRLTVV.

The rearrangement joins TRBV6-5 to TRBJ2-3. The CDR3 spans 15 residues. Germline CDR1 and CDR2: MNHEY and SVGAGI. The chain's CDR3 is CASSYSMEKADTQYF.

The V gene is TRBV12-3 or TRBV12-4, the J gene TRBJ1-5. The CDR3 spans 12 residues. This CDR3 reads CASSLGIQPQHF.

V is TRBV3-1 and J is TRBJ1-2; TCRdb gives TRBD1 as the D gene, but with no DNA this cannot be confirmed. The V gene's germline CDR1 is LGHDT and CDR2 YNNKEL (reference sequence). The CDR3 is 14 amino acids. The CDR3 region is CASSQGTAFYGYTF.